The 9 T cell receptor beta chains below come from one sample, sequenced in a study of T-cell reconstitution after alpha-beta-depleted transplantation in children. Unique molecular identifiers were incorporated during preparation of the TCRbeta library. TCRdb fed the PCR reads into MiXCR, producing one record per CDR3 protein. The sample holds hundreds of thousands of distinct CDR3 sequences, 15% to 20% seen once. The specimen was PBMCs, mostly from graft donor cells, collected 360 days after TCRalphabeta/CD19-depleted stem cell transplant. These receptors all stem from a boy less than two years old who had a stem cell transplant for Wiskott-Aldrich syndrome, so the T cells may come from the graft donor.

The chain has TRBV30 and TRBJ1-1; 7 bases map to TRBD1. V was clipped by 3 bases and J by 4 bases; unmatched bases: 5. The CDR3 spans 13 residues. Germline assignment: CDR1 GTSNPN and CDR2 SVGIG (reference sequence). CDR3 sequence (DNA): TGTGCCTGGAGCCCCAGGGGGACCACTGAAGCTTTCTTT. It encodes CAWSPRGTTEAFF.

This clonotype was counted between two and nine times. The chain recombines TRBV12-3 or TRBV12-4 with TRBJ2-7; 7 bases are shared with TRBD2. The trim removed 2 bases at V and 1 base at J, leaving 2 bases unmatched. The CDR3 has 14 residues. CDR3 in amino acids: CASSLSSGSYEQYF. The CDR3 bases are TGTGCCAGCAGTTTATCTAGCGGATCCTACGAGCAGTACTTC.

This clonotype was observed a handful of times. The CDR3 reads CASSLAGALNTQYF. DNA for the CDR3: TGCGCCAGCAGCCTAGCGGGAGCATTGAATACGCAGTATTTT. The gene calls are TRBV10-1 and TRBJ2-3; 10 bases are a match to TRBD2. CDR1 WNHNN and CDR2 SYGVQD come from the germline V gene (reference sequence). V shed 6 bases and J 7 bases; nucleotides not matched to a gene: 7. The CDR3 totals 14 residues.

The chain recombines TRBV20-1 with TRBJ2-3, with no clear D. The CDR3 runs to 14 residues. Trimming left V 3 bases short and J 0 bases short, with 10 bases between. From germline, CDR1 is DFQATT and CDR2 SNEGSKA (reference sequence). The CDR3 region has the DNA TGCAGTGCTAGGCTGGGCGGTAGCACAGATACGCAGTATTTT. It encodes CSARLGGSTDTQYF.

The chain recombines TRBV5-1 with TRBJ2-1; 14 bases align to TRBD2. The CDR3 has 16 residues. Trimming took 0 bases from V and 10 from J; bases not matched to a gene: 6. In germline, CDR1 is SGHRS, CDR2 YFSETQ. CDR3 DNA: TGCGCCAGCAGCTTGGCCGGGACTAGCGGGGGTCACGAGCAGTTCTTC. Its protein product is CASSLAGTSGGHEQFF.

CDR3 protein: CASSLGTVVYEQYF. The CDR3 DNA is TGTGCCAGCAGCTTGGGTACAGTGGTCTACGAGCAGTACTTC. This chain joins TRBV5-6 and TRBJ2-7; D gene unclear. Germline CDR1 and CDR2: SGHDT and YYEEEE. The ends were cut back, 0 bases at V and 3 bases at J, with 10 bases in the middle. This CDR3 is built from 14 residues.

The rearrangement joins TRBV7-9 to TRBJ2-5; 11 bases are shared with TRBD2. Germline CDR1 reads SEHNR; CDR2 reads FQNEAQ (reference sequence). The CDR3 runs to 16 residues. J lost 7 bases, V lost 5 bases, and 12 bases had no gene match. The CDR3 nucleotides read TGTGCCAGCAGCGACCTTAGCGGGAGGGACTATCGGACCCAGTACTTC. Protein sequence: CASSDLSGRDYRTQYF.

This clonotype was recorded a few times. The chain couples TRBV12-3 or TRBV12-4 to TRBJ1-3, with unresolved D. This CDR3 has 12 residues. V lost 8 bases to trimming and J lost 0 bases, with 5 bases between them. The CDR3 sequence is CASCLSGNTIYF. As DNA, the CDR3 is TGTGCCAGCTGCCTCTCTGGAAACACCATATATTTT.

The genes are TRBV4-1 and TRBJ2-3, with 8 bases aligning to TRBD2. The germline V gene encodes CDR1 MGHRA and CDR2 YSYEKL. The length of the CDR3 is 16 residues. Trimming at V came to 4 bases and at J to 4 bases, leaving 10 bases not matched to a gene. DNA for the CDR3: TGCGCCAGCAGCCTCATAGCGGGGACGGGCGCAGATACGCAGTATTTT. Amino acid sequence: CASSLIAGTGADTQYF.